This T cell receptor (beta chain) was retrieved from a study of PD-L1 blockade in urothelial cancer. Background on the study: At some point between 2012 and 2014, patients got going on atezolizumab, taking 1,200 mg intravenously every 3 weeks. The patients had undergone anywhere from 0 to 3 prior chemotherapy regimens. Median T cell yield from blood was approximately 130,000.

Trimming removed 2 bases from V and 2 bases from J, with 9 bases in between. The CDR3 spans 14 residues. Germline V lookup: CDR1 SNHLY, CDR2 FYNNEI. Some clones are missing from TCRdb's copy, which holds only in-frame ones; the method was immunoSEQ multiplex PCR. The repertoire holds more than 95,000 clones, with around 89% as singletons. Noted time point: peripheral blood 6 weeks after treatment start. In this sample, this clone turned up once. The input for sequencing was PBMCs, taken around atezolizumab (anti-PD-L1) treatment. The gene calls are TRBV2 and TRBJ1-2; maybe TRBD1 (5 bases). The TCR sequence derives from a man aged 55 to 70 with urothelial cancer. CDR3 loop: CASSESGSNYGYTF. CDR3 nucleotides: TGTGCCAGCAGTGAATCAGGGTCCAACTATGGCTACACCTTC.